The clone carrying this T cell receptor (beta chain) was observed once. In the authors' methods: Reference gene primer amplification gave estimated nucleated cell counts. Repertoires were generated with immunoSEQ multiplex PCR, while TCRdb's copy carries only in-frame clones and drops some. The V and J calls and the clone size are those of that table, but D and trimming were determined from the DNA. The sample has approximately 200,000 clones, 85% to 90% seen once; the top ten hold about 4.5%. The data stem from a study of blood T cell repertoires in COVID-19. Germline-derived CDR1 and CDR2 are KGHSH and LQKENI. The CDR3 is 16 residues long. V was trimmed by 5 bases and J by 0 bases, leaving 11 bases between them.

V usage is TRBV18 and J usage is TRBJ1-6, with TRBD1 as a possible D gene (5 bases). This clonotype was sampled from a man in his fifties with acute or convalescent COVID-19. Sequencing was carried out using peripheral blood. The CDR3, as DNA: TGTGCCAGCTCATCGGACATTCTCTCCTATAATTCACCCCTCCACTTT. Translation gives CASSSDILSYNSPLHF.